These 7 T cell receptor beta chains were all obtained from the same sample, sequenced in a study of identical twins. TCRdb fed the 5' RACE reads into MiXCR, producing one record per CDR3 protein. This table holds 200,000 to 250,000 distinct CDR3 sequences, about 10% found once. Sequencing used memory T cells sorted from blood. Receptors were obtained from a man in his forties or fifties in good health.

The J gene is TRBJ2-5, the V gene TRBV29-1; 12 bases line up with TRBD2. J was trimmed by 2 bases and V by 3 bases; bases with no gene match: 7. The germline CDR1 and CDR2 sequences are SQVTM and ANQGSEA. CDR3 size: 16 residues. Here the CDR3 reads CSVDGGLAGPQETQYF. CDR3 DNA: TGCAGCGTTGACGGCGGACTAGCGGGACCTCAAGAGACCCAGTACTTC.

This sequence joins TRBV27 and TRBJ2-7, with 7 bases that match TRBD1. The CDR3 sequence is 14 residues long. The germline V gene encodes CDR1 MNHEY and CDR2 SMNVEV (reference sequence). J was trimmed by 3 bases and V by 5 bases; bases with no gene match: 7. The CDR3 loop reads CASSQIGTDYEQYF. The CDR3 nucleotides read TGTGCCAGCAGTCAAATCGGGACAGACTACGAGCAGTACTTC.

CDR3 protein: CASSSGGASNQPQHF. CDR3 DNA: TGTGCCAGCAGCTCAGGAGGGGCCAGCAATCAGCCCCAGCATTTT. The chain recombines TRBV11-2 with TRBJ1-5, with D maybe TRBD1 (5 bases). The CDR3 covers 15 residues. CDR1 is SGHAT and CDR2 is FQNNGV in the germline V gene. The V end lost 4 bases, the J end lost 1 base, and 11 bases lay between the germline ends.

The rearrangement links TRBV5-1 to TRBJ2-5; 12 nucleotides match TRBD2. The CDR3 loop spans 16 amino acids. V gave up 4 bases and J gave up 5 bases; unmatched junction bases: 9. Per the germline V gene, CDR1 is SGHRS and CDR2 is YFSETQ. The DNA of the CDR3 is TGCGCCAGCAGCCTCCCTAGCGGGAGGGCCGGGGAGACCCAGTACTTC. It specifies CASSLPSGRAGETQYF.

There are a few counts of this clonotype. The gene calls are TRBV5-5 and TRBJ1-4; D unresolved. The V gene lost 5 bases and the J gene lost 2 bases, with 10 bases spanning the gap. In germline, CDR1 is SGHKS, CDR2 YYEKEE (reference sequence). This CDR3 has 14 amino acids. CDR3 protein: CASRVTPTNEKLFF. The CDR3 DNA sequence: TGTGCCAGCAGAGTGACTCCGACTAATGAAAAACTGTTTTTT.

This clonotype has ten or more counts. The gene calls are TRBV29-1 and TRBJ2-7; possibly TRBD1 for D (7 bases). Germline CDR1 reads SQVTM; CDR2 reads ANQGSEA. The CDR3 covers 14 residues. With 7 bases removed from V and 3 bases from J, the gap between germline ends came to 19 bases. The CDR3 nucleotides are TGCAGCGCCGCGGGACAGCTAGATAGCTACGAGCAGTACTTC. Translated: CSAAGQLDSYEQYF.

This clonotype was detected only a few times. V gene TRBV6-5 combines with J gene TRBJ1-2, with TRBD1 matching 7 bases. This CDR3 is 16 amino acids long. J lost 5 bases, V lost 5 bases, and 14 bases had no gene match. Germline CDR1 is MNHEY and CDR2 is SVGAGI. In DNA, the CDR3 is TGTGCCAGCAGTCGCTCGAAACCGGGACAGACATATGGCTACACCTTC. Its protein is CASSRSKPGQTYGYTF.